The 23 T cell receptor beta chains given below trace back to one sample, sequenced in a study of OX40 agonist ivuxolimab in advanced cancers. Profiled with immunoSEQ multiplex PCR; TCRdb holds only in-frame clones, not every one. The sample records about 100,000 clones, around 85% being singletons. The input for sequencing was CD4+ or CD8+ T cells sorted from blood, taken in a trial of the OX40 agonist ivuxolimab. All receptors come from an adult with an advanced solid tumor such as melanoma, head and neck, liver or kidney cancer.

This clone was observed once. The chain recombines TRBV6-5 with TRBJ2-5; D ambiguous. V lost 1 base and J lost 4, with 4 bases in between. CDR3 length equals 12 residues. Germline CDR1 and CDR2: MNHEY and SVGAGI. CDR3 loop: CASSYYGETQYF. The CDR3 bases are TGTGCCAGCAGTTACTACGGAGAGACCCAGTACTTC.

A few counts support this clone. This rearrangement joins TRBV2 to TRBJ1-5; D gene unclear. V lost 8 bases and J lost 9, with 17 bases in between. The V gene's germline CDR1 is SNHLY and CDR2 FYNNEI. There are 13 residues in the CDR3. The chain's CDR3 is CASSRGDQGPQHF. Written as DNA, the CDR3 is TGTGCCAGCTCACGTGGGGATCAAGGGCCCCAGCATTTT.

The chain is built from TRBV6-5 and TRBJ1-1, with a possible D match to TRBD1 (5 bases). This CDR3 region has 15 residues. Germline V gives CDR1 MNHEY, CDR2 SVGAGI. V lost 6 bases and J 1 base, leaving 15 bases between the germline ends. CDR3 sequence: CASRDGGRRNTEAFF. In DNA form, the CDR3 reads TGTGCCAGCAGGGACGGGGGGAGGCGGAACACTGAAGCTTTCTTT.

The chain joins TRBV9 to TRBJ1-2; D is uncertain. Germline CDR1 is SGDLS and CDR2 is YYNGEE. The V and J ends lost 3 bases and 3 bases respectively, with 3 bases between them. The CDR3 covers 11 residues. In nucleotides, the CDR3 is TGTGCCAGCAGCGCGCACTATGGCTACACCTTC. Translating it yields CASSAHYGYTF.

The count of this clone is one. CDR3: CASSLPGGTEAFF. DNA of the CDR3: TGTGCCAGCAGCTTGCCAGGGGGCACTGAAGCTTTCTTT. This rearrangement joins TRBV7-2 to TRBJ1-1; 7 bases line up with TRBD1. Germline CDR1 and CDR2: SGHTA and FQGNSA. The ends lost 3 bases at V and 4 bases at J; junction bases unmatched: 2. The CDR3 spans 13 residues.

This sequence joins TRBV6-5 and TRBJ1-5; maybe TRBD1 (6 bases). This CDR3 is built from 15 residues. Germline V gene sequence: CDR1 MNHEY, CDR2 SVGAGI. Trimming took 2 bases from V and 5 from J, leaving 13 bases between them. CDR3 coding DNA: TGTGCCAGCAGTTACACCGCAGGGGCGGATCAGCCCCAGCATTTT. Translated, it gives CASSYTAGADQPQHF.

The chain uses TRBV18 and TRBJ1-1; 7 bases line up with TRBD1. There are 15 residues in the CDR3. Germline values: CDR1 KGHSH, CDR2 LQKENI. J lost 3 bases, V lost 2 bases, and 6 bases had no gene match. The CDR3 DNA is TGTGCCAGCTCACCAGGAGGGGGCATGGACACTGAAGCTTTCTTT. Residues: CASSPGGGMDTEAFF.

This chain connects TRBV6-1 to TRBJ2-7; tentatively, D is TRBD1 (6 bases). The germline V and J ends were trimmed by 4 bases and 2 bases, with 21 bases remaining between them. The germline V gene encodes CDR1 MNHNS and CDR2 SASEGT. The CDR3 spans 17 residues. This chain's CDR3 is CASSVQPTGTSAYEQYF. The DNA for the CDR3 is TGTGCCAGCAGTGTCCAACCCACAGGGACCTCAGCCTACGAGCAGTACTTC.

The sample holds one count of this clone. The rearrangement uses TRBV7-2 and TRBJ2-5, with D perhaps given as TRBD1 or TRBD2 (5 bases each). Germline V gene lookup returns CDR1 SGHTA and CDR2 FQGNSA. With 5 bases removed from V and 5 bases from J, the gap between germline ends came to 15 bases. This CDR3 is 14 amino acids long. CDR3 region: CASSAAGGAETQYF. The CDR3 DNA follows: TGTGCCAGCAGCGCCGCTGGGGGTGCGGAGACCCAGTACTTC.

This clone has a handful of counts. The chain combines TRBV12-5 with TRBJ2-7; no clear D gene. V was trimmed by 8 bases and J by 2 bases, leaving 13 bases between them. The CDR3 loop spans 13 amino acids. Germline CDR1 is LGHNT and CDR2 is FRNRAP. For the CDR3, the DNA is TGTGCTAGTAAGTGGCGCAAAACCTACGAGCAGTACTTC. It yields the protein CASKWRKTYEQYF. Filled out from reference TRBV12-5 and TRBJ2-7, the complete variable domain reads DARVTQTPRHKVTEMGQEVTMRCQPILGHNTVFWYRQTMMQGLELLAYFRNRAPLDDSGMPKDRFSAEMPDATLATLKIQPSEPRDSAVYFCASKWRKTYEQYFGPGTRLTVT.

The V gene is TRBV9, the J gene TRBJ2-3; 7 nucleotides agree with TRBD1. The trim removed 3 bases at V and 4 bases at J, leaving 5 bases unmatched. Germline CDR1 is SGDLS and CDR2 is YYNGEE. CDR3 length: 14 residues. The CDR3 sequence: CASSEDRVPDTQYF. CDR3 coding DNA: TGTGCCAGCAGCGAAGACAGGGTCCCAGATACGCAGTATTTT.

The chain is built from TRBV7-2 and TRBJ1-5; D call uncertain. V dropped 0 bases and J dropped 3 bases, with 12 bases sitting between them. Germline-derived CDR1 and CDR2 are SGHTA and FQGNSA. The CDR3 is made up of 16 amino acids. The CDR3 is CASSLAGTTINQPQHF. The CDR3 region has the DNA TGTGCCAGCAGCTTAGCGGGTACAACCATCAATCAGCCCCAGCATTTT.

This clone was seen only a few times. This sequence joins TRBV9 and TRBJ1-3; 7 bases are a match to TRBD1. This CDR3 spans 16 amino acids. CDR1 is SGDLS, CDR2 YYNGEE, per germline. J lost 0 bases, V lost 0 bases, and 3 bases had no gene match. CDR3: CASSVAQGYSGNTIYF. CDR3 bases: TGTGCCAGCAGCGTAGCACAGGGGTACTCTGGAAACACCATATATTTT.

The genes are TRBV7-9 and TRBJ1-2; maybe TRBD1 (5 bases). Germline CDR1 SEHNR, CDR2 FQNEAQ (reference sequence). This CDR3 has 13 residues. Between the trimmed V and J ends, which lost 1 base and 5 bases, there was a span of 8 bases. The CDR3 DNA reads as TGTGCCAGCAGCTTAGTCGAGGGGTATGGCTACACCTTC. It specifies CASSLVEGYGYTF.

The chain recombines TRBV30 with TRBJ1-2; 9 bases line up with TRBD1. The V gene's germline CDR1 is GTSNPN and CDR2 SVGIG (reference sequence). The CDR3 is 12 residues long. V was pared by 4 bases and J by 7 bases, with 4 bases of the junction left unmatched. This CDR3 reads CAWTTGGGGYTF. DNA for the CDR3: TGTGCCTGGACAACAGGGGGCGGTGGCTACACCTTC.

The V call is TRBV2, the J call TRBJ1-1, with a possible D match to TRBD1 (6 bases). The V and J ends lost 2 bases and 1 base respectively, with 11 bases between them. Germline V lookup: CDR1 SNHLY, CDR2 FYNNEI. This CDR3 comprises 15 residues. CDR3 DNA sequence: TGTGCCAGCAGTGAACTCGGGGGACAGAACACTGAAGCTTTCTTT. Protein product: CASSELGGQNTEAFF.

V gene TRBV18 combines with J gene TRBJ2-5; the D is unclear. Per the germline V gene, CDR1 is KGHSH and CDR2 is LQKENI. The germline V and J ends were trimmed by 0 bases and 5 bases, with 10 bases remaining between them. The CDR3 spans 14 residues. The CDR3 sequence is CASSPPPGRETQYF. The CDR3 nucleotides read TGTGCCAGCTCACCACCGCCAGGAAGGGAGACCCAGTACTTC.

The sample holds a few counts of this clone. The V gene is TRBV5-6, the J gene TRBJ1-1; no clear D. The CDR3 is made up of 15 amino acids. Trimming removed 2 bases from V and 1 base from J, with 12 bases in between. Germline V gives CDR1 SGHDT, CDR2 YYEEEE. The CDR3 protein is CASSFLGRTNTEAFF. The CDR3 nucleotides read TGTGCCAGCAGCTTCCTTGGACGGACGAACACTGAAGCTTTCTTT.

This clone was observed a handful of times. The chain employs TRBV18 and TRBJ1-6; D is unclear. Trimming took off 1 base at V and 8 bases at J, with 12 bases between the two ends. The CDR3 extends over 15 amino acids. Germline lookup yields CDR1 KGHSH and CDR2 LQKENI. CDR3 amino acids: CASSPLEGQDSPLHF. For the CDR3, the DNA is TGTGCCAGCTCACCACTGGAGGGTCAGGATTCACCCCTCCACTTT.

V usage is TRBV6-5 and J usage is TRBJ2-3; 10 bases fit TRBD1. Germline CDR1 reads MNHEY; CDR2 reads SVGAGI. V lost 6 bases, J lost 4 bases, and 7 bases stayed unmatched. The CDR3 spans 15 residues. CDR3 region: CASRHRDRGSDTQYF. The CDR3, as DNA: TGTGCCAGCAGGCACCGGGACAGGGGCTCAGATACGCAGTATTTT.

The CDR3 protein is CASSFTGLDEQFF. CDR3 bases: TGTGCCAGCAGTTTTACAGGGTTGGATGAGCAGTTCTTC. This chain connects TRBV6-6 to TRBJ2-1, with D tentatively TRBD1 (6 bases). This CDR3 contains 13 residues. CDR1 and CDR2 (germline): MNHNY, SVGAGI (reference sequence). V was shortened by 4 bases and J by 8 bases, with 12 bases between the two germline ends.

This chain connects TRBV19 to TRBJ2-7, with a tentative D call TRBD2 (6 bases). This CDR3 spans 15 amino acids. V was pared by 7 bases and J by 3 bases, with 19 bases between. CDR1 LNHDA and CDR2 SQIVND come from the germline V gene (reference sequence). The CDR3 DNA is TGTGCCAGTACCCCAGGTGGGGGGTCCCACTACGAGCAGTACTTC. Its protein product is CASTPGGGSHYEQYF.

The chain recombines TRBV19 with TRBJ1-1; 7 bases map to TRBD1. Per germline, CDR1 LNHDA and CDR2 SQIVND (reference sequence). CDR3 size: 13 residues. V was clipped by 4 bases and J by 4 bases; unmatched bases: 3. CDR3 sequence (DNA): TGTGCCAGTAGTACAGGGGGTCGCACTGAAGCTTTCTTT. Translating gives CASSTGGRTEAFF.